The rows below give T cell receptor beta chains drawn from one sample of a study of T-cell memory formation after mild COVID-19. TCRdb reprocessed the 5' RACE reads via MiXCR and lists one record per CDR3 protein. Here the sample spans about 400,000 distinct CDR3 sequences, under 25% being singletons. Specimen: PBMCs or a T cell subset sorted from them (not recorded which). These receptors all stem from an adult woman who had mild COVID-19 (a few samples of this study predate the infection). Cell type and time point are not known. The CDR3 runs from the conserved cysteine through the conserved F or W. Fields, in order: V gene, CDR3 length, D gene, J gene, clone size, CDR3 protein, CDR3 DNA. D genes are given only for firm matches. A row's size may be missing; if present it is once, few, many or a size class.

>TRBV7-6|17|-|TRBJ1-2|few
CASSLDPLGKTNYGYTF
TGTGCCAGCAGCTTAGACCCCCTTGGGAAGACCAACTATGGCTACACCTTC
>TRBV6-2/TRBV6-3|19|TRBD2|TRBJ2-4|-
CASSYSTAGGALAKNIQYF
TGTGCCAGCAGTTACAGCACGGCGGGAGGTGCCCTAGCCAAAAACATTCAGTACTTC
>TRBV6-5|15|TRBD1|TRBJ1-2|-
CASCRTGGGNYGYTF
TGTGCCAGCTGCCGGACAGGGGGGGGTAACTATGGCTACACCTTC
>TRBV3-1|14|-|TRBJ2-2|-
CASSRYDRSRELFF
TGTGCCAGCAGCCGTTATGATAGGAGCCGGGAGCTGTTTTTT
>TRBV7-9|14|-|TRBJ2-7|-
CASSLATQDYEQYF
TGTGCCAGCAGCTTAGCGACGCAGGACTACGAGCAGTACTTC
>TRBV7-9|15|-|TRBJ1-2|few
CASSLEAGVVAGYTF
TGTGCCAGCAGCTTAGAGGCAGGGGTTGTCGCTGGCTACACCTTC
>TRBV29-1|12|-|TRBJ1-5|few
CSVQTYNQPQHF
TGCAGCGTTCAGACATATAATCAGCCCCAGCATTTT
>TRBV18|12|-|TRBJ2-1|few
CASSPRGRIIIF
TGTGCCAGCTCACCACGCGGGCGAATAATAATCTTC
>TRBV12-3/TRBV12-4|14|TRBD1|TRBJ2-1|-
CASSSGGRPNEQFF
TGTGCCAGCAGTTCAGGGGGAAGACCAAATGAGCAGTTCTTC
>TRBV7-9|13|-|TRBJ2-7|-
CASSLGVGDEQYF
TGTGCCAGCAGCTTAGGGGTGGGGGACGAGCAGTACTTC
>TRBV11-2|17|TRBD2|TRBJ2-1|-
CASSLEASGGAYNEQFF
TGTGCCAGCAGCTTAGAGGCTAGCGGGGGGGCCTACAATGAGCAGTTCTTC
>TRBV29-1|13|-|TRBJ1-2|many
CSVEGGLSYGYTF
TGCAGCGTTGAAGGGGGGCTTAGTTATGGCTACACCTTC
>TRBV7-6|14|TRBD2|TRBJ2-3|-
CASSHRGGTDTQYF
TGTGCCAGCTCGCACCGGGGGGGCACAGATACGCAGTATTTT
>TRBV19|17|-|TRBJ1-5|-
CASRDPGTPVSNQPQHF
TGTGCCAGTAGGGATCCCGGGACACCGGTTAGCAATCAGCCCCAGCATTTT
>TRBV12-3/TRBV12-4|15|-|TRBJ2-3|few
CASSSSAYPTDTQYF
TGTGCCAGCAGTTCCTCGGCTTACCCCACAGATACGCAGTATTTT
>TRBV7-9|15|TRBD1|TRBJ1-1|-
CASSSTPGQGVWAFF
TGTGCCAGCAGCTCCACGCCGGGACAGGGGGTTTGGGCTTTCTTT
>TRBV5-6|13|-|TRBJ2-7|many
CASSLAQGYEQYF
TGTGCCAGCAGCTTGGCTCAGGGCTACGAGCAGTACTTC
>TRBV6-6|12|-|TRBJ1-5|few
CASSLTDQPQHF
TGTGCCAGCAGCCTTACAGATCAGCCCCAGCATTTT
>TRBV10-3|12|-|TRBJ2-1|few
CAIRDSDNEQFF
TGTGCCATCAGGGACTCCGACAATGAGCAGTTCTTC
>TRBV20-1|13|-|TRBJ2-7|few
CSAQSPLSYEQYF
TGCAGTGCTCAATCCCCGCTCTCCTACGAGCAGTACTTC
>TRBV19|14|-|TRBJ1-5|-
CASSREVRNQPQHF
TGTGCCAGTAGTCGGGAGGTACGCAATCAGCCCCAGCATTTT
>TRBV25-1|14|-|TRBJ1-5|-
CASRLGGDNQPQHF
TGTGCCAGCCGCCTCGGGGGGGACAATCAGCCCCAGCATTTT
>TRBV5-4|11|-|TRBJ2-1|-
CASSLPPEQFF
TGTGCCAGCAGCTTGCCCCCAGAGCAGTTCTTC
>TRBV5-4|15|TRBD1|TRBJ2-7|few
CASSMGQGSSYEQYF
TGTGCCAGCAGCATGGGACAGGGGAGCTCCTACGAGCAGTACTTC
>TRBV5-1|16|TRBD2|TRBJ2-1|few
CASSSGTSGRNNEQFF
TGCGCCAGCAGCTCAGGGACTAGCGGGAGGAACAATGAGCAGTTCTTC
>TRBV12-3/TRBV12-4|13|-|TRBJ2-2|-
CASSFSLTRELFF
TGTGCCAGCAGTTTTAGTCTGACAAGGGAGCTGTTTTTT
>TRBV7-9|15|-|TRBJ1-1|-
CASSEPGLRVTEAFF
TGTGCCAGCAGCGAGCCGGGACTCCGCGTCACTGAAGCTTTCTTT
>TRBV29-1|11|-|TRBJ1-2|-
CSVEALDGYTF
TGCAGCGTTGAAGCCCTGGATGGCTACACCTTC
>TRBV11-2|16|-|TRBJ2-1|few
CASSLERRASYNEQFF
TGTGCCAGCAGCTTAGAGAGGCGGGCCAGCTACAATGAGCAGTTCTTC
>TRBV28|17|TRBD2|TRBJ2-5|-
CASSSSPGTSVKETQYF
TGTGCCAGCAGTTCCTCACCCGGGACTAGCGTCAAAGAGACCCAGTACTTC
>TRBV6-5|14|-|TRBJ2-7|-
CASSTGTARNEQYF
TGTGCCAGCAGCACCGGGACCGCTAGAAACGAGCAGTACTTC
>TRBV7-3|13|-|TRBJ1-6|-
CASSLRPGSPLHF
TGTGCCAGCAGCTTGAGACCCGGGTCACCCCTCCACTTT
>TRBV20-1|15|-|TRBJ2-7|-
CSATTAGRGALGKYF
TGCAGTGCGACTACGGCGGGCCGGGGAGCGTTGGGGAAGTACTTC
>TRBV4-1|17|-|TRBJ1-5|-
CASSLTGRANSNQPQHF
TGCGCCAGCAGCCTTACGGGCAGGGCGAATAGCAATCAGCCCCAGCATTTT
>TRBV3-1|12|-|TRBJ1-1|-
CASSQEGGEAFF
TGTGCCAGCAGCCAAGAGGGGGGAGAAGCTTTCTTT
>TRBV4-2|14|TRBD1|TRBJ2-3|few
CASSPGQDGDTQYF
TGTGCCAGCAGCCCGGGACAGGACGGAGATACGCAGTATTTT
>TRBV12-3/TRBV12-4|14|-|TRBJ1-5|-
CASSFEGRGQPQHF
TGTGCCAGCAGTTTTGAGGGGAGGGGGCAGCCCCAGCATTTT
>TRBV12-3/TRBV12-4|18|TRBD1|TRBJ2-2|-
CASSPHSLQGKYTGELFF
TGTGCCAGCAGTCCCCATTCATTACAGGGGAAATACACCGGGGAGCTGTTTTTT
>TRBV6-1|15|-|TRBJ2-1|few
CASTETVSSYNEQFF
TGTGCCAGCACAGAGACCGTGAGCTCCTACAATGAGCAGTTCTTC
>TRBV29-1|14|TRBD2|TRBJ2-7|-
CSVQEAGGPYEQYF
TGCAGCGTCCAAGAAGCGGGAGGCCCCTACGAGCAGTACTTC
>TRBV12-3/TRBV12-4|14|-|TRBJ2-5|-
CASSQRKLQETQYF
TGTGCCAGCAGCCAGAGAAAACTACAAGAGACCCAGTACTTC
>TRBV19|14|-|TRBJ1-1|-
CASSIVTTNTEAFF
TGTGCCAGTAGTATTGTGACGACGAACACTGAAGCTTTCTTT
>TRBV30|14|-|TRBJ2-7|-
CAWSAGMNSYEQYF
TGTGCCTGGAGTGCGGGGATGAATTCCTACGAGCAGTACTTC
>TRBV5-6|13|-|TRBJ2-7|-
CASSTLISYEQYF
TGTGCCAGCAGCACCTTGATCTCCTACGAGCAGTACTTC
>TRBV5-1|17|-|TRBJ2-7|-
CASSFIPRTEGSYEQYF
TGCGCCAGCAGCTTTATTCCCCGGACAGAAGGCTCCTACGAGCAGTACTTC
>TRBV6-1|14|-|TRBJ1-1|-
CASSEDRVRTEAFF
TGTGCCAGCAGTGAAGATCGGGTTCGGACTGAAGCTTTCTTT
>TRBV9|15|TRBD1|TRBJ1-4|few
CASSLRDRPLGGLFF
TGTGCCAGCAGCCTCAGGGACAGACCCCTCGGGGGACTGTTTTTT
>TRBV11-3|16|TRBD2|TRBJ2-2|few
CASSWGLAAHLGELFF
TGTGCCAGCAGCTGGGGACTAGCGGCTCACCTCGGGGAGCTGTTTTTT
>TRBV4-3|15|-|TRBJ1-2|-
CASSQSPGGGYGYTF
TGCGCCAGCAGCCAGTCCCCAGGAGGGGGCTATGGCTACACCTTC
>TRBV12-3/TRBV12-4|11|-|TRBJ2-7|-
CASSLGIEQYF
TGTGCCAGCAGTTTAGGGATCGAGCAGTACTTC